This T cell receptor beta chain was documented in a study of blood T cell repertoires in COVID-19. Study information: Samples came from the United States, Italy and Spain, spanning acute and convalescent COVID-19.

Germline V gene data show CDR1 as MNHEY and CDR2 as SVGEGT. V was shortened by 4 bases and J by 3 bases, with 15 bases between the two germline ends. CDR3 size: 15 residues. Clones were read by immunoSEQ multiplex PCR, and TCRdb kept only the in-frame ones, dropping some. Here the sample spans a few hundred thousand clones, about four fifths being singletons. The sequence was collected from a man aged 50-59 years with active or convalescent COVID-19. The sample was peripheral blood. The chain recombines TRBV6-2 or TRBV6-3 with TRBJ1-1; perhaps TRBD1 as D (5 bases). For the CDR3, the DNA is TGTGCCAGCAGTTTGGCAGGGTTTTTGGACACTGAAGCTTTCTTT. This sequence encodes CASSLAGFLDTEAFF.